These 15 T cell receptor beta chains originate from one sample sequenced in a study of blood T cells in healthy people across ages. For the second PCR, which ran for roughly 6 to 12 cycles, a sample-barcoded 5' primer and a J-beta primer mix were used. TCRdb analysed the 5' RACE reads with MiXCR anew, one entry per CDR3 protein. The top ten hold roughly 12% of the sample, which has 800,000 to 950,000 distinct CDR3 sequences, roughly 43% seen once. Sequenced material: blood. The receptors shown here come from a man aged 25 to 40 in good health.

The V call is TRBV7-2, the J call TRBJ1-5; no reliable D call. The CDR3 spans 16 residues. The ends were cut back, 5 bases at V and 0 bases at J, with 14 bases in the middle. Germline V lookup: CDR1 SGHTA, CDR2 FQGNSA. The CDR3 reads CASSPERFYSNQPQHF. The DNA of the CDR3 is TGTGCCAGCAGCCCTGAGAGGTTTTATAGCAATCAGCCCCAGCATTTT.

This clonotype was observed at least ten times. The chain couples TRBV7-2 to TRBJ2-3, with TRBD2 matching 11 bases. J lost 4 bases, V lost 3 bases, and 0 bases had no gene match. CDR1 and CDR2 from the germline V gene are SGHTA and FQGNSA. The CDR3 contains 14 residues. CDR3 sequence (DNA): TGTGCCAGCAGCTTTAGCGGGGGGGCAGATACGCAGTATTTT. Protein product: CASSFSGGADTQYF.

The chain recombines TRBV5-4 with TRBJ2-4; 9 bases are a match to TRBD2. Gene TRBJ2-7 matches the end of the DNA better, so the J call may be wrong. Germline V gene data show CDR1 as SGHNT and CDR2 as YYREEE (reference sequence). The CDR3 runs to 15 residues. The chain's CDR3 is CASSDRTSEFYEQYF. Here the CDR3 DNA reads TGTGCCAGCAGCGACAGGACTAGCGAATTCTACGAGCAGTACTTC.

This sequence joins TRBV30 and TRBJ1-5; no definite D call. The ends were cut back, 4 bases at V and 4 bases at J, with 17 bases in the middle. The CDR3 is 15 amino acids. Germline-derived CDR1 and CDR2 are GTSNPN and SVGIG (reference sequence). CDR3 sequence reads: CAWTPFGRSNQPQHF. The CDR3 DNA is TGTGCCTGGACCCCCTTTGGGAGAAGTAATCAGCCCCAGCATTTT.

This sequence joins TRBV28 and TRBJ2-7; a possible D gene is TRBD1 (5 bases). Germline CDR1 reads MDHEN; CDR2 reads SYDVKM. V lost 7 bases to trimming and J lost 1 base, with 26 bases between them. This CDR3 comprises 18 residues. The CDR3: CASIPGSTTGPNSYEQYF. The CDR3 DNA is TGTGCCAGCATTCCAGGTTCTACCACAGGCCCGAATTCCTACGAGCAGTACTTC.

The chain combines TRBV7-2 with TRBJ2-4; TRBD2 might be the D (6 bases). The end of the DNA aligns better with TRBJ2-7, so the J call may be wrong. Germline-derived CDR1 and CDR2 are SGHTA and FQGNSA. The CDR3 totals 14 residues. In DNA, the CDR3 is TGTGCCAGCAGCCCCCGTCCGGGGGTCTCCGAGCAGTACTTC. Amino acids: CASSPRPGVSEQYF.

The rearrangement joins TRBV28 to TRBJ1-1; TRBD1 aligns across 7 bases. Germline trimming cut 1 base from V and 0 bases from J; bases unmatched to any gene: 5. The CDR3 contains 16 residues. Germline CDR1 reads MDHEN; CDR2 reads SYDVKM. The CDR3 region has the DNA TGTGCCAGCAGTTTATACCCGGGACAGATGAACACTGAAGCTTTCTTT. Encoded protein: CASSLYPGQMNTEAFF.

The rearrangement joins TRBV5-1 to TRBJ2-5, with D perhaps matching TRBD1 or TRBD2 (5 bases each). The V gene lost 4 bases and the J gene lost 5 bases, with 18 bases spanning the gap. Germline assignment: CDR1 SGHRS and CDR2 YFSETQ. The CDR3 consists of 15 residues. The CDR3 spells CASSKGTSKLETQYF. DNA for the CDR3: TGCGCCAGCAGCAAGGGGACCTCTAAGTTGGAGACCCAGTACTTC.

This chain links TRBV4-1 with TRBJ2-1; TRBD2 agrees at 8 bases. V lost 3 bases and J lost 7; bases outside the gene matches: 11. The germline V gene has CDR1 MGHRA and CDR2 YSYEKL. The CDR3 loop spans 16 amino acids. The CDR3 coding sequence is TGCGCCAGCAGCCATATCGAGGCTGGGACTAGAAATGAGCAGTTCTTC. It encodes CASSHIEAGTRNEQFF.

The chain joins TRBV6-5 to TRBJ2-6; the D is unclear. There are 18 residues in the CDR3. CDR1 and CDR2 from the germline V gene are MNHEY and SVGAGI. V was shortened by 2 bases and J by 0 bases, with 14 bases between the two germline ends. The CDR3 sequence is CASSYIHARGSGANVLTF. DNA of the CDR3: TGTGCCAGCAGTTACATCCATGCTCGAGGCTCTGGGGCCAACGTCCTGACTTTC.

The sample holds a few counts of this clonotype. The chain employs TRBV20-1 and TRBJ1-1; 9 nucleotides align to TRBD1. From germline, CDR1 is DFQATT and CDR2 SNEGSKA (reference sequence). V lost 5 bases to trimming and J lost 0 bases; unmatched junction nucleotides: 13. The CDR3 runs to 17 residues. The CDR3 DNA follows: TGCAGTGCTGGGGGGAAGACAGGGGGGGACATGAACACTGAAGCTTTCTTT. Translation gives CSAGGKTGGDMNTEAFF.

The chain has TRBV10-3 and TRBJ1-2; D is undetermined. V dropped 3 bases and J dropped 8 bases, with 10 bases sitting between them. Germline CDR1 and CDR2: ENHRY and SYGVKD. This CDR3 spans 12 amino acids. The CDR3 DNA is TGTGCCATCAGTGATCCCCAGAGGGGCTACACCTTC. Residues: CAISDPQRGYTF.

V and J are TRBV6-1 and TRBJ2-3; 8 bases are shared with TRBD1. CDR1 is MNHNS and CDR2 is SASEGT in the germline V gene. The CDR3 consists of 15 residues. J gave up 1 base and V 5 bases, and 5 bases lay outside the gene matches. CDR3 region: CASSKQGGGTDTQYF. In nucleotides, the CDR3 is TGTGCCAGCAGTAAACAGGGGGGAGGCACAGATACGCAGTATTTT.

A few counts support this clonotype. The CDR3 reads CASSQDFLVREQYF. DNA of the CDR3: TGCGCCAGCAGCCAAGATTTCTTGGTGCGAGAGCAGTACTTC. V is TRBV4-1 and J is TRBJ2-7; D remains unclear. Germline values: CDR1 MGHRA, CDR2 YSYEKL. V gave up 0 bases and J gave up 7 bases, with 13 bases separating them. The CDR3 consists of 14 residues.

This clonotype was seen a handful of times. The gene calls are TRBV6-4 and TRBJ2-5, with 7 nucleotides matching TRBD1. The CDR3 loop spans 14 amino acids. Germline V gene data show CDR1 as MRHNA and CDR2 as SNTAGT. V dropped 3 bases and J dropped 12; count of bases not matched to a gene: 13. CDR3 bases: TGTGCCAGCAGTGATCCGGGGACAGCTACGAGGGAGTACTTC. Residues: CASSDPGTATREYF.